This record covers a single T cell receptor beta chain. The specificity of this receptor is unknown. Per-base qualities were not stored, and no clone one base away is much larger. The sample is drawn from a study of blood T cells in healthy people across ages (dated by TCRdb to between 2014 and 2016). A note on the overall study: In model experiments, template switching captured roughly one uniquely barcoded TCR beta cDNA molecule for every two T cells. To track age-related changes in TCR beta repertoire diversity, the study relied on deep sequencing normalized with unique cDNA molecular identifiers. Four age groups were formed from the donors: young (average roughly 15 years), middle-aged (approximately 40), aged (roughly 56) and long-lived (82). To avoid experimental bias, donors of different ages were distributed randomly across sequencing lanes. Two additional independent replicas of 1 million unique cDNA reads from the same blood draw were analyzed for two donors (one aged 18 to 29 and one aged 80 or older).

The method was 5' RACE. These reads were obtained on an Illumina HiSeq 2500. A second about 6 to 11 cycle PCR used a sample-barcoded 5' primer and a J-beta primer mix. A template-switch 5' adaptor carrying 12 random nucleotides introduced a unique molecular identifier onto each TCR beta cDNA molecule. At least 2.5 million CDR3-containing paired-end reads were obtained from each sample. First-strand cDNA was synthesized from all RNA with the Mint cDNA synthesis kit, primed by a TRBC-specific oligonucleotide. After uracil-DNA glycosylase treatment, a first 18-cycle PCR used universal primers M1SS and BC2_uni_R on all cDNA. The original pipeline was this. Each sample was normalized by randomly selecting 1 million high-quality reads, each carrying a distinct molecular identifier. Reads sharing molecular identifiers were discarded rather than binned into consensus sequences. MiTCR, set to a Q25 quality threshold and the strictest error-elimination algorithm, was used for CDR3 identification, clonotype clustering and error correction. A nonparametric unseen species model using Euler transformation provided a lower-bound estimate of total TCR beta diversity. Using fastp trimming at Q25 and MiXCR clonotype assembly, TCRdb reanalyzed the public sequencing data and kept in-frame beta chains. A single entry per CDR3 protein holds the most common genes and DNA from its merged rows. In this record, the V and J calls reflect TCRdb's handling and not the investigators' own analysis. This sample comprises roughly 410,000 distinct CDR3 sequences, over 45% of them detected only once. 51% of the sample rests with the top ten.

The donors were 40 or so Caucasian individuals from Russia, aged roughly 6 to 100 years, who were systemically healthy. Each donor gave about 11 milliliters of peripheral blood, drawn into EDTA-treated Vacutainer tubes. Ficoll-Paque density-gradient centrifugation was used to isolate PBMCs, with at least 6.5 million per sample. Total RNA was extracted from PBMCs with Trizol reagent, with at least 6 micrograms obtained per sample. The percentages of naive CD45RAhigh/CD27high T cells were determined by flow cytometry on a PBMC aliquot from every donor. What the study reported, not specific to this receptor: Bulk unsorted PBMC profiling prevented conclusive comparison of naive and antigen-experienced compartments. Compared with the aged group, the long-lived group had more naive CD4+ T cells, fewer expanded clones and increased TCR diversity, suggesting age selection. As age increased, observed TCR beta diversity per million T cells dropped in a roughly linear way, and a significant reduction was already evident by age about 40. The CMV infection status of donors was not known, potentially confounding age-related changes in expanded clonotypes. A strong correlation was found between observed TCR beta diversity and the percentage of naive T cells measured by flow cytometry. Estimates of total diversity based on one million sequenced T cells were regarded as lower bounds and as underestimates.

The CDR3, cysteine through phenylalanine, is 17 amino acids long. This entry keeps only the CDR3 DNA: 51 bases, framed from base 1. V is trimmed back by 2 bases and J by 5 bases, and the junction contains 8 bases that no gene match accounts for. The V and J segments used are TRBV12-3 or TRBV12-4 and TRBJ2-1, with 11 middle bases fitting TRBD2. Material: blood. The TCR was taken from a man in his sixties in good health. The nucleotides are TGTGCCAGCAGTTTAACTCCGGGACTAGCGGCCCACAATGAGCAGTTCTTC. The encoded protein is CASSLTPGLAAHNEQFF.